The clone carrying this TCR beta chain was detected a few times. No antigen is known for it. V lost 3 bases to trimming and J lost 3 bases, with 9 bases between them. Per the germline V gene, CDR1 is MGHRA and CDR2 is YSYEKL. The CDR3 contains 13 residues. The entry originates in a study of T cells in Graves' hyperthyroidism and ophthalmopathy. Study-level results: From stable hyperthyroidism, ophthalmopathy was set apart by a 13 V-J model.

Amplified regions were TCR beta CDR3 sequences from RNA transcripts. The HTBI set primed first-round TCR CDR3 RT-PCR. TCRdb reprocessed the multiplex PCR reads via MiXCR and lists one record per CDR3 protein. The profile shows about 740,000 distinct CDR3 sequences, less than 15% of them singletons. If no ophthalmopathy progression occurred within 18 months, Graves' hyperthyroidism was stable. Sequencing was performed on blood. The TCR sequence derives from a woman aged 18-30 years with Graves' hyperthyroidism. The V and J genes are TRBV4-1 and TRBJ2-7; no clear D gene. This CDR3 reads CASSQGDIYEQYF. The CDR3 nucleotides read TGCGCCAGCAGCCAGGGCGACATCTACGAGCAGTACTTC.